Following are 26 T cell receptor beta chains from one sample sequenced in a study of T cell responses to AZD1222 COVID-19 vaccine. Clones were sequenced by immunoSEQ multiplex PCR, and TCRdb holds only the in-frame ones, with some missing. Among about 190,000 clones listed, about nine tenths were seen once. The sequencing used peripheral blood, collected on day 0 of AZD1222 vaccination. The receptors stem from an adult in good health.

This clone has a single count. V is TRBV27 and J is TRBJ1-2, with D unclear. Trimming shortened V by 1 base and J by 6 bases, and 18 bases separated the two germline ends. Germline CDR1 MNHEY, CDR2 SMNVEV (reference sequence). The CDR3 covers 16 residues. The CDR3 DNA sequence: TGTGCCAGCAGTTTATTGCCCGGGAGCGAGACGGATGGCTACACCTTC. It yields the protein CASSLLPGSETDGYTF.

Here the CDR3 DNA reads TGTGCCAGCGAGATACCTTTCCATACGCAGTATTTT. Translating it yields CASEIPFHTQYF. This chain uses TRBV28 with TRBJ2-3, with no clear D. This CDR3 comprises 12 residues. CDR1 MDHEN and CDR2 SYDVKM come from the germline V gene. Trimming took off 8 bases at V and 7 bases at J, with 13 bases between the two ends.

This chain links TRBV2 with TRBJ2-7; tentative D call: TRBD1 (5 bases). The germline gives CDR1 SNHLY, CDR2 FYNNEI. Trimming stripped 6 bases from V and 3 bases from J, with 18 bases between. The CDR3 is 15 amino acids. The CDR3 nucleotides are TGTGCCAGCAGGACCACAGGTGAAGGAGTCTACGAGCAGTACTTC. Its translation is CASRTTGEGVYEQYF.

The gene calls are TRBV6-2 or TRBV6-3 and TRBJ2-4, with D perhaps matching TRBD2 (5 bases). Germline CDR1 reads MNHEY; CDR2 reads SVGEGT. Trimming cost V 6 bases and J 2 bases, with 23 bases left between them. The CDR3 is 18 amino acids. The CDR3: CASSQPGDRMGTKNIQYF. The CDR3 coding sequence is TGTGCCAGCAGCCAACCCGGGGATCGAATGGGAACCAAAAACATTCAGTACTTC.

This clone showed up just once. The J gene is TRBJ2-1, the V gene TRBV5-6; 7 bases map to TRBD1. The junction had 8 bases not matched to a gene; V was cut back by 5 bases and J by 0 bases. Germline CDR1 SGHDT, CDR2 YYEEEE. CDR3 length equals 16 residues. The CDR3 is CASRTGREVSYNEQFF. In DNA, the CDR3 is TGTGCCAGCAGGACAGGGCGCGAGGTCTCCTACAATGAGCAGTTCTTC.

This clone was picked up one time. V usage is TRBV7-2 and J usage is TRBJ2-2; 7 bases are a match to TRBD2. The CDR3 totals 16 residues. After removal of 1 base from V and 4 bases from J, the junction contained 6 bases not matched to a gene. CDR1 is SGHTA and CDR2 is FQGNSA in the germline V gene. Here the CDR3 reads CASSLVAGDGTGELFF. CDR3 bases: TGTGCCAGCAGCTTAGTCGCGGGGGATGGCACCGGGGAGCTGTTTTTT.

CDR3 in amino acids: CASSYQNLGYTF. The CDR3 DNA reads TGTGCCAGCAGTTATCAGAATCTAGGCTACACCTTC. This rearrangement joins TRBV28 to TRBJ1-2; D is ambiguous. In germline, CDR1 is MDHEN, CDR2 SYDVKM. The CDR3 has 12 amino acids. With 4 bases removed from V and 8 bases from J, the gap between germline ends came to 11 bases.

Only one count was recorded for this clone. The rearrangement uses TRBV28 and TRBJ2-3; 7 bases fit TRBD2. There are 13 residues in the CDR3. V lost 8 bases, J lost 4 bases, and 6 bases stayed unmatched. Germline values: CDR1 MDHEN, CDR2 SYDVKM. The CDR3 nucleotides read TGTGCCAGCGGCTTGCGGGAGTCAGATACGCAGTATTTT. This gives the protein CASGLRESDTQYF.

V is TRBV3-1 (or the pseudogene TRBV3-2) and J is TRBJ2-7, with D possibly being TRBD1 or TRBD2 (6 bases each). CDR3 length equals 14 residues. CDR1 and CDR2 from the germline V gene are LGHDT and YNNKEL (reference sequence). Trimming left V 0 bases short and J 2 bases short, with 8 bases between. The CDR3 protein is CASSQEGGTYEQYF. CDR3 bases: TGTGCCAGCAGCCAAGAAGGGGGGACCTACGAGCAGTACTTC.

J is TRBJ1-4 and V is TRBV7-2, with unresolved D. CDR3 length equals 13 residues. Trimming shortened V by 2 bases and J by 8 bases, and 9 bases separated the two germline ends. Germline values: CDR1 SGHTA, CDR2 FQGNSA. CDR3 region: CASSLRGGEKLFF. As DNA, the CDR3 is TGTGCCAGCAGCTTAAGAGGTGGCGAAAAACTGTTTTTT.

V gene TRBV19 combines with J gene TRBJ2-7; 8 nucleotides align to TRBD1. Looked up from germline, CDR1 is LNHDA and CDR2 is SQIVND (reference sequence). The CDR3 runs to 14 residues. Trimming took 4 bases from V and 3 from J; bases not matched to a gene: 5. DNA for the CDR3: TGTGCCAGTAGTAGTGGACAGGGAAACTACGAGCAGTACTTC. Translating gives CASSSGQGNYEQYF.

The rearrangement links TRBV7-3 to TRBJ2-1; 13 bases fit TRBD2. Per the germline V gene, CDR1 is SGHTA and CDR2 is FQGTGA. The CDR3 totals 17 residues. Germline trimming cut 4 bases from V and 5 bases from J; bases unmatched to any gene: 8. The CDR3 DNA follows: TGTGCCAGCAGCTCTCCACTAGCGGGAGGGAGGAACAATGAGCAGTTCTTC. Translating gives CASSSPLAGGRNNEQFF.

V and J are TRBV23-1 and TRBJ2-7; maybe TRBD1 (6 bases). TRBV23-1 is given ORF status, its function remaining uncertain. This CDR3 spans 14 amino acids. Trimming removed 0 bases from V and 2 bases from J, with 8 bases in between. The CDR3 loop is CASSQSDRTYEQYF. In DNA, the CDR3 is TGCGCCAGCAGTCAATCGGACAGAACCTACGAGCAGTACTTC.

A note on this clone: At one boundary the junction diverges from the germline segment, which might be a read error. The genes are TRBV4-1 and TRBJ2-7; 10 bases align to TRBD1. The germline V gene has CDR1 MGHRA and CDR2 YSYEKL. The CDR3 contains 15 residues. The CDR3 region is CASRQAGQGAYEQYF. The CDR3 DNA is TGCGCCAGCAGACAAGCCGGACAGGGGGCCTACGAGCAGTACTTC.

The CDR3 DNA follows: TGTGCCAGCAGCTCTCAGGGCTGGAATAGCAATCAGCCCCAGCATTTT. Residues: CASSSQGWNSNQPQHF. This chain uses TRBV7-9 with TRBJ1-5; TRBD1 might be the D (5 bases). Germline V lookup: CDR1 SEHNR, CDR2 FQNEAQ (reference sequence). The CDR3 contains 16 residues. Trimming cost V 4 bases and J 0 bases, with 13 bases left between them.

This chain connects TRBV24-1 to TRBJ2-2; possibly TRBD1 for D (7 bases). This CDR3 is 14 amino acids long. The germline CDR1 and CDR2 sequences are KGHDR and SFDVKD. V gave up 7 bases and J gave up 7 bases, with 15 bases separating them. CDR3 DNA: TGTGCCACCAGCGAACAGGGGCGGGGCGGGGAGCTGTTTTTT. The encoded protein is CATSEQGRGGELFF.

The chain links TRBV4-3 to TRBJ1-2; the D gene is possibly TRBD1 (5 bases). Germline V CDR1 and CDR2: LGHNA, YSLEER. The CDR3 is 15 residues long. Trimming left V 1 base short and J 8 bases short, with 17 bases between. The chain's CDR3 is CASSQGEGLLSGYTF. The CDR3 DNA sequence: TGCGCCAGCAGCCAAGGGGAGGGACTCCTATCCGGCTACACCTTC.

This clone was observed a few times. The CDR3 protein is CASSFTGSYEQYF. CDR3 coding DNA: TGTGCCAGCAGTTTTACAGGGAGCTACGAGCAGTACTTC. The chain uses TRBV27 and TRBJ2-7; possible D gene TRBD1, 6 bases. Germline V gene lookup returns CDR1 MNHEY and CDR2 SMNVEV (reference sequence). The CDR3 runs to 13 residues. V gave up 3 bases and J gave up 3 bases, with 9 bases separating them.

This clone was detected only a few times. The CDR3 nucleotides are TGTGCCAGCAGCTTAGCGAGGGACCTCGGAGAGACAACTAATGAAAAACTGTTTTTT. Translated: CASSLARDLGETTNEKLFF. The rearrangement joins TRBV7-9 to TRBJ1-4; D is possibly TRBD1 (5 bases). Between the trimmed V and J ends, which lost 0 bases and 0 bases, there was a span of 17 bases. Germline V gives CDR1 SEHNR, CDR2 FQNEAQ (reference sequence). The CDR3 is 19 amino acids.

The chain joins TRBV24-1 to TRBJ2-2; 9 nucleotides line up with TRBD2. Germline V gene lookup returns CDR1 KGHDR and CDR2 SFDVKD. The CDR3 has 17 residues. The V and J ends lost 1 base and 6 bases, in that order; junction bases with no gene match: 8. CDR3 loop: CATSDFGSGSVAGELFF. DNA of the CDR3: TGTGCCACCAGTGATTTTGGTAGCGGGAGTGTGGCCGGGGAGCTGTTTTTT.

The rearrangement links TRBV6-2 or TRBV6-3 to TRBJ1-2, with D possibly matching TRBD1 (6 bases). V was pared by 6 bases and J by 4 bases, with 24 bases between. Germline V lookup: CDR1 MNHEY, CDR2 SVGEGT. This CDR3 is 17 amino acids long. For the CDR3, the DNA is TGTGCCAGCAGCTTATCTCCGGCGGACAGTTCTTTCTATGGCTACACCTTC. Translating it yields CASSLSPADSSFYGYTF.

Only a few counts were recorded for this clone. The chain joins TRBV5-6 to TRBJ2-2, with 9 positions matching TRBD1. This CDR3 has 16 amino acids. V gave up 4 bases and J gave up 8 bases; unmatched junction bases: 12. The germline V gene encodes CDR1 SGHDT and CDR2 YYEEEE. CDR3 protein: CASSRARDRAEGELFF. The CDR3 DNA reads TGTGCCAGCAGCCGAGCCCGGGACAGGGCGGAGGGGGAGCTGTTTTTT.

Points on this clone: This specimen includes other DNA sequences encoding the same CDR3. J is TRBJ2-2 and V is TRBV5-4, with unresolved D. Germline values: CDR1 SGHNT, CDR2 YYREEE (reference sequence). The CDR3 sequence is 13 residues long. The V and J ends lost 0 bases and 6 bases respectively, with 6 bases between them. The CDR3 DNA reads TGTGCCAGCAGCTTGGCCGGTCCCGGGGAGCTGTTTTTT. Residues: CASSLAGPGELFF.

The chain recombines TRBV29-1 with TRBJ1-6; D gene unclear. From germline, CDR1 is SQVTM and CDR2 ANQGSEA. This CDR3 is built from 13 residues. Trimming pared 6 bases from V and 6 bases from J, leaving 12 bases between. The CDR3 coding sequence is TGCAGCGTCGCCACGGAGCTTAATTCACCCCTCCACTTT. Translating it yields CSVATELNSPLHF.

The CDR3 DNA sequence: TGTGCCAGCATCCCTCGTTTAGGGAAGCCTTCCGAGCAGTACTTC. Its protein product is CASIPRLGKPSEQYF. The gene calls are TRBV5-6 and TRBJ2-7; no firm D call. The germline V gene encodes CDR1 SGHDT and CDR2 YYEEEE. The CDR3 is 15 amino acids. Deletions cut 6 bases from V and 6 bases from J, with 22 bases between.

The chain couples TRBV5-4 to TRBJ2-3, with a possible D match to TRBD1 (6 bases). V was cut by 1 base and J by 0 bases, with 12 bases left in between. Germline V lookup: CDR1 SGHNT, CDR2 YYREEE (reference sequence). This CDR3 spans 16 amino acids. The CDR3 loop reads CASSLPGTRSTDTQYF. In DNA, the CDR3 is TGTGCCAGCAGCTTGCCCGGGACAAGAAGCACAGATACGCAGTATTTT.